This T cell receptor beta chain was captured by sequencing in a study of Graves' ophthalmopathy and Graves' hyperthyroidism. Study-wide points: Blood samples also showed most expanded thyroid clonotypes exceeding 0.001 frequency.

The length of the CDR3 is 17 residues. The V end lost 2 bases, the J end lost 4 bases, and 20 bases lay between the germline ends. The germline CDR1 and CDR2 sequences are LNHDA and SQIVND (reference sequence). Amplification of TCR beta CDR3 regions used RNA transcripts. First-round RT-PCR used HTBI primers; second-round multiplex PCR followed. TCRdb re-called the multiplex PCR reads through MiXCR, storing one row per CDR3 protein. The data show about 390,000 distinct CDR3 sequences, roughly 15% seen once. This clonotype was seen ten or more times. Antigen specificity is unknown. The material sequenced was peripheral blood. The chain combines TRBV19 with TRBJ1-1; D uncertain. The sequence derives from a woman aged 18-29 years with stable Graves' hyperthyroidism. Here the CDR3 reads CASSITNKGFTVTEAFF. The CDR3 region has the DNA TGTGCCAGTAGTATAACAAATAAGGGATTTACGGTCACTGAAGCTTTCTTT.